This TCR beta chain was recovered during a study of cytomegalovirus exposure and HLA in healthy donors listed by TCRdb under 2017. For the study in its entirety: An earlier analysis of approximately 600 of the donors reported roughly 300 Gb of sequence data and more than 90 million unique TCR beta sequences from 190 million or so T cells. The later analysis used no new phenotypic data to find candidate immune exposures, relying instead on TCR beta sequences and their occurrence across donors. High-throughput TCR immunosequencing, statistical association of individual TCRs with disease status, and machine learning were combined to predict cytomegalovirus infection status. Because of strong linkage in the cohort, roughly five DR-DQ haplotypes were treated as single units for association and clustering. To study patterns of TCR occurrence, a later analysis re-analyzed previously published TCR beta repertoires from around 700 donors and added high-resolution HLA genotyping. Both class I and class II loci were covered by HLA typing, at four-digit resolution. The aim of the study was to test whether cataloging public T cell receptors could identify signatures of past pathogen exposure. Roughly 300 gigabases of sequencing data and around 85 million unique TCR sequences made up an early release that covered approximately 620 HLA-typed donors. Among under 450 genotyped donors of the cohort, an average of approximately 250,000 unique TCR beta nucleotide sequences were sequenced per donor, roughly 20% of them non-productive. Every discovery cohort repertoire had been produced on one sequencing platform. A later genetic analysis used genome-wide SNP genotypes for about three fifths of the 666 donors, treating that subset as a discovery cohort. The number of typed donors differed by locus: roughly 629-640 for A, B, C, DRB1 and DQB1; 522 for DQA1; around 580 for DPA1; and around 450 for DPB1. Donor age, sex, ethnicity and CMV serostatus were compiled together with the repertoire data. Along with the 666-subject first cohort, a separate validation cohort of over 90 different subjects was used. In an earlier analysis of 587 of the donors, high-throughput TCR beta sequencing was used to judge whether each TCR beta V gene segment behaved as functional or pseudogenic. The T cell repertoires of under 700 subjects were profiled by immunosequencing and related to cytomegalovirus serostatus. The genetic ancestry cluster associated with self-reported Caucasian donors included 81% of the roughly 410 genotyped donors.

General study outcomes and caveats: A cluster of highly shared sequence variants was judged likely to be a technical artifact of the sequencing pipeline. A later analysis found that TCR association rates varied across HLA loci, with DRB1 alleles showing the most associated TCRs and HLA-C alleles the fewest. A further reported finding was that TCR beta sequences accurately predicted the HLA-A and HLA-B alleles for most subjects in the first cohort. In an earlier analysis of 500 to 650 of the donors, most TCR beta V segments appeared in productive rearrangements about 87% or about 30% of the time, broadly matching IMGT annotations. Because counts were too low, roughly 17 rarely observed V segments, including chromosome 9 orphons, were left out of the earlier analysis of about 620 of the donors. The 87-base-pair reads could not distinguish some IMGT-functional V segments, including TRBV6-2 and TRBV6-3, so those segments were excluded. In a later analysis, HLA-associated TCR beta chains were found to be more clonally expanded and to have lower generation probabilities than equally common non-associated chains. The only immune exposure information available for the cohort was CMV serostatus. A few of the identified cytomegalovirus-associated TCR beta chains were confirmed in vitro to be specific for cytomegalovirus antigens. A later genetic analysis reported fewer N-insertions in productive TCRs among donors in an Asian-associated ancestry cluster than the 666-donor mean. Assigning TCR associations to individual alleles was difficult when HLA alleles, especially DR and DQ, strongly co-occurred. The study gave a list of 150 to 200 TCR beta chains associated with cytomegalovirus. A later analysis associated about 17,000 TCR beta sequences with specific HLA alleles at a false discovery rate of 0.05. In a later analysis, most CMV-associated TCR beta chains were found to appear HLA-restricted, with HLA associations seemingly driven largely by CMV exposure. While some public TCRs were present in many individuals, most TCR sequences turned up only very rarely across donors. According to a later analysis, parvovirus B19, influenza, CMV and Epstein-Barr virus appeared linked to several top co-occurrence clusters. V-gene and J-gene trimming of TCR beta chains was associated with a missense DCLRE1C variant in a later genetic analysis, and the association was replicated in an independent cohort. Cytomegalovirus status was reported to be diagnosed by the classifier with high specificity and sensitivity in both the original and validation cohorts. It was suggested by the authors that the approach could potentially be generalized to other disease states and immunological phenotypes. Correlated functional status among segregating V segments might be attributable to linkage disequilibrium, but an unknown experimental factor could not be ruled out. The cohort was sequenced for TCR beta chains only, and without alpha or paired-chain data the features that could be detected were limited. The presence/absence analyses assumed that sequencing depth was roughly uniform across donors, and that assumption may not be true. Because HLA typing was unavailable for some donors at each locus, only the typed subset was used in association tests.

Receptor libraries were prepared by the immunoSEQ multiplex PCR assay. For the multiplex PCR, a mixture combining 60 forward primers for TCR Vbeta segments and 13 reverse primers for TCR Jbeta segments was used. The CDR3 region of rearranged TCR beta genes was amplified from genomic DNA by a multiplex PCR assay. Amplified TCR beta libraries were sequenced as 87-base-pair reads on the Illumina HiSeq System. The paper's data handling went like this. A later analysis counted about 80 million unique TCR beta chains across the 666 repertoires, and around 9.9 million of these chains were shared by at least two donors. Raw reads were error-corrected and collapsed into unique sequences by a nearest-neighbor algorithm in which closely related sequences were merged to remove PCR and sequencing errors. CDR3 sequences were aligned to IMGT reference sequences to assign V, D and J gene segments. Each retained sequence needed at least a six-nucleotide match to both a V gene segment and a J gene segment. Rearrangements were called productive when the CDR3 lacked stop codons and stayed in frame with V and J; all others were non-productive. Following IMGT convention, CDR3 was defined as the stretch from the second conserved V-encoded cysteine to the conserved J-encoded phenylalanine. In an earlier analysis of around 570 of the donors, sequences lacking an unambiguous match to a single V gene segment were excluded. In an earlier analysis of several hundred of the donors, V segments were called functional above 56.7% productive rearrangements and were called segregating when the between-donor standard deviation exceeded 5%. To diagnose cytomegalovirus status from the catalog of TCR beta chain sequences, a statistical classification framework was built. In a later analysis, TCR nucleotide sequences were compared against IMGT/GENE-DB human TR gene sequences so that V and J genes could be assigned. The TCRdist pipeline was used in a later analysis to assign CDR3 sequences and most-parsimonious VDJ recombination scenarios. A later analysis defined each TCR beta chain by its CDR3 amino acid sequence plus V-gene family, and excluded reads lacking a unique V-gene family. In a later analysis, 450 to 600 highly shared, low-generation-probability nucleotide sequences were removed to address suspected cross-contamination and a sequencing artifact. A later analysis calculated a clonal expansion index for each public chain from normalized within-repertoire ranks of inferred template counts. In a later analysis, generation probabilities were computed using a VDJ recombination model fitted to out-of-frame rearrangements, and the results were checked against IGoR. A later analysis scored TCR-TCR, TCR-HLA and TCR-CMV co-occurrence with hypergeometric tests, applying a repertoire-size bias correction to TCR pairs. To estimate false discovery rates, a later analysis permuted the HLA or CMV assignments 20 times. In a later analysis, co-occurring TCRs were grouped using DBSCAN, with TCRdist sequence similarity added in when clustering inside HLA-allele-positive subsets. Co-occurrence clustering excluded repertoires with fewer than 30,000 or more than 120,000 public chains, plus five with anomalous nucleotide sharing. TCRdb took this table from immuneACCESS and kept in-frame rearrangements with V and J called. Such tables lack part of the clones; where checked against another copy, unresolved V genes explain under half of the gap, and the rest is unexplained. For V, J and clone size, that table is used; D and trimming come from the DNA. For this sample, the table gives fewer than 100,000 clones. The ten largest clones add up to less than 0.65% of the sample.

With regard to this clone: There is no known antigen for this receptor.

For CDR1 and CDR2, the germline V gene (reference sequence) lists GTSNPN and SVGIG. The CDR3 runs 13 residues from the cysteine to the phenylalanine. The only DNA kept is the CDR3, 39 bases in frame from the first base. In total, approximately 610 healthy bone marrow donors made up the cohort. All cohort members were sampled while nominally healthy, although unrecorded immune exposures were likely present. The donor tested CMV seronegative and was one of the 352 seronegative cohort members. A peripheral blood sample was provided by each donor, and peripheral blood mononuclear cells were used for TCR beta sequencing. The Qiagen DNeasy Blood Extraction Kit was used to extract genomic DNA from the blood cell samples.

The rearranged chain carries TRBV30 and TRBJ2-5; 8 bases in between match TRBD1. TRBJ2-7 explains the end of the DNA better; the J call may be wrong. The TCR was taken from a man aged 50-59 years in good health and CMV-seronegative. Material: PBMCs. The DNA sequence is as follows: TGTGCCTGGACCGCGACAGGGGCCCACGAGCAGTACTTC. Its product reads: CAWTATGAHEQYF.